These T cell receptor beta chains were read from a single sample in a study of shared clonotypes between healthy human individuals. Data came from immunoSEQ multiplex PCR; TCRdb stores just in-frame clones and leaves some out. This sample has about 2 million clones, with over 85% found just once. The sequencing sample was made of naive CD8+ T cells sorted from blood. These TCRs come from a man aged 18 to 35 in good health. Each CDR3 is given with its conserved first and last residue. Each record gives: D gene, V gene, J gene, clone size, CDR3 protein, CDR3 DNA. The D gene is left open where the match is weak. Only some rows state a clone size, as once, few, many or a class for expanded clones.

>TRBD1|TRBV7-9|TRBJ1-2|-
CASSEAGTGDGYTF
TGTGCCAGCAGCGAAGCCGGGACAGGGGATGGCTACACCTTC
>-|TRBV5-8|TRBJ2-5|-
CASSPAVKETQYF
TGTGCCAGCAGCCCAGCGGTGAAAGAGACCCAGTACTTC
>-|TRBV5-6|TRBJ1-2|-
CASSFRWSVYEGYTF
TGTGCCAGCAGCTTCCGGTGGTCGGTCTACGAAGGCTACACCTTC
>-|TRBV29-1|TRBJ2-1|-
CSSESSMEGSYNEQFF
TGCAGCTCAGAATCCAGCATGGAGGGGAGCTACAATGAGCAGTTCTTC
>-|TRBV28|TRBJ2-1|-
CASSLYRSSYNEQFF
TGTGCCAGCAGTTTATACCGGAGCTCCTACAATGAGCAGTTCTTC
>-|TRBV6-6|TRBJ1-1|-
CASSYRGQDTEAFF
TGTGCCAGCAGTTACAGGGGTCAGGACACTGAAGCTTTCTTT
>-|TRBV5-1|TRBJ1-1|once
CASSLDTFNTEAFF
TGCGCCAGCAGCCTAGACACCTTTAACACTGAAGCTTTCTTT
>TRBD2|TRBV14|TRBJ2-1|-
CASSQKTSGSRNEQFF
TGTGCCAGCAGCCAAAAAACTAGCGGGAGTCGCAATGAGCAGTTCTTC
>TRBD2|TRBV27|TRBJ2-5|-
CASSPGLAGAGEETQYF
TGTGCCAGCAGTCCGGGACTAGCGGGGGCCGGGGAGGAGACCCAGTACTTC
>TRBD1|TRBV7-9|TRBJ2-1|once
CASSFGQGWPNEQFF
TGTGCCAGCAGTTTCGGACAGGGATGGCCCAATGAGCAGTTCTTC
>-|TRBV6-5|TRBJ1-6|-
CASSTSLGGSSPLHF
TGTGCCAGCAGCACCAGCTTGGGGGGGAGTTCACCCCTCCACTTT
>-|TRBV4-1|TRBJ1-1|-
CASSRGGNTEAFF
TGCGCCAGCAGTCGGGGGGGGAACACTGAAGCTTTCTTT
>TRBD1|TRBV27|TRBJ1-6|-
CASRGTGFNSPLHF
TGTGCCAGCAGGGGGACAGGGTTTAATTCACCCCTCCACTTT
>-|TRBV7-9|TRBJ2-2|-
CASRFGVTGELFF
TGTGCCAGCAGATTCGGGGTGACCGGGGAGCTGTTTTTT
>TRBD2|TRBV5-6|TRBJ2-7|-
CASSPGLAGADEQYF
TGTGCCAGCAGCCCGGGACTAGCGGGAGCGGACGAGCAGTACTTC
>-|TRBV4-3|TRBJ2-3|-
CASSQDYFITDTQYF
TGCGCCAGCAGCCAAGATTACTTTATCACAGATACGCAGTATTTT